Sequencing of this TCR beta chain was carried out in a study of blood T cells in healthy people across ages. It was with a sample-barcoded 5' primer and a J-beta primer mix that a second PCR of about 6 to 11 cycles was run. TCRdb reanalysed the 5' RACE reads using MiXCR and keeps one entry per CDR3 protein. The sample comprises approximately 800,000 distinct CDR3 sequences, about half of which are singletons, and around a sixth rests with the top ten. The sample taken for sequencing was blood. This TCR derives from a man at least 80 years old in good health.

The CDR3 sequence: CASSYDGGETQYF. The CDR3 nucleotides are TGTGCCAGCAGTTACGACGGTGGAGAGACCCAGTACTTC. The chain is built from TRBV6-2 or TRBV6-3 and TRBJ2-5; D is uncertain. CDR3 size: 13 residues. Trimming removed 2 bases from V and 4 bases from J, with 8 bases in between. Germline V gives CDR1 MNHEY, CDR2 SVGEGT.